This T cell receptor (beta chain) originates from a study of T cell responses to AZD1222 COVID-19 vaccine. Germline CDR1 is ENHRY and CDR2 is SYGVKD. The CDR3 is 14 amino acids. V gave up 5 bases and J gave up 5 bases, with 15 bases separating them. The assay was immunoSEQ multiplex PCR, and TCRdb's table has in-frame clones only and misses some. There are over 100,000 clones in the sample; roughly 88% occur only once, and around 3.5% lies in the top ten. This receptor was taken from an adult in good health. Source: peripheral blood, taken on day 0 of AZD1222 vaccination. The gene calls are TRBV10-3 and TRBJ1-1; perhaps TRBD1 as D (6 bases). CDR3 nucleotide sequence: TGTGCCATCAGTCCCTTTACAGGGCGGACTGAAGCTTTCTTT. It codes for CAISPFTGRTEAFF.